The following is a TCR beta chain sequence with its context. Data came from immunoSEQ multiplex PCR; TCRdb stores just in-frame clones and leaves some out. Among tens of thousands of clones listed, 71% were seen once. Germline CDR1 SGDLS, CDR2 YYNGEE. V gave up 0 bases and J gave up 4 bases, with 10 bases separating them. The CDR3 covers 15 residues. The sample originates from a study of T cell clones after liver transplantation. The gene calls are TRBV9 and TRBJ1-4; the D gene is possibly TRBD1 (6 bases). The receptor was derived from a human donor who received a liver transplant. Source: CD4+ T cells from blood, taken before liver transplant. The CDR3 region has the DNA TGTGCCAGCAGCGTAGGTCAGGGGTATAATGAAAAACTGTTTTTT. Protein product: CASSVGQGYNEKLFF.